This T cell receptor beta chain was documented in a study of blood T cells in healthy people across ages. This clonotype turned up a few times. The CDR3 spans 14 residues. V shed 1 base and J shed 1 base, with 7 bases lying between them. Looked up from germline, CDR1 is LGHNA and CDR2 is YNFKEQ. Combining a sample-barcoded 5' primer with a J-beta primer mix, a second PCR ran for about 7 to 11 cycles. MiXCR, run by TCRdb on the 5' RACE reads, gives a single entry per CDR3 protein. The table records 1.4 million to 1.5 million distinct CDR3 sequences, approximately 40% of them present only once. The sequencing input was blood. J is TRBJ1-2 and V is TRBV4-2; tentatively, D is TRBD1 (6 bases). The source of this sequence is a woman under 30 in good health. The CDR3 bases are TGTGCCAGCAGCCAAGGACAGGATAACTATGGCTACACCTTC. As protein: CASSQGQDNYGYTF.